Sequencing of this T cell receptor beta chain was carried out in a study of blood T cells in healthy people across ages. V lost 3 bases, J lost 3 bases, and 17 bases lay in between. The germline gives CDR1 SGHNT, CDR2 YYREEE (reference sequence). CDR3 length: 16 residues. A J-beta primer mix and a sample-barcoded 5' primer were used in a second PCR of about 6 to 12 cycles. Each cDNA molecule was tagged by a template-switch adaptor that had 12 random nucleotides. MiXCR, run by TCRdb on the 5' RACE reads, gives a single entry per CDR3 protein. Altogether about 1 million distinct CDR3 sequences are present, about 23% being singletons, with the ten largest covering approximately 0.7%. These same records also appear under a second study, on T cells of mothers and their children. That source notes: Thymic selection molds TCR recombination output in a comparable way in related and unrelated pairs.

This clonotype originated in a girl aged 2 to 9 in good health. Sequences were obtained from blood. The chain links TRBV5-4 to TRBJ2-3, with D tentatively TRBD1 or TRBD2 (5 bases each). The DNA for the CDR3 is TGTGCCAGCAGCTCCGGGACGGGACCCCGAACAGATACGCAGTATTTT. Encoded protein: CASSSGTGPRTDTQYF.